The 14 T cell receptor beta chains given below trace back to one sample, sequenced in a study of neurological immune-mediated disorders. TCRdb analysed the 5' RACE reads with MiXCR anew, one entry per CDR3 protein. Found here are around 130,000 distinct CDR3 sequences, more than 2.5% of them singletons; the top ten hold around 1.2%. Sequenced input: PBMCs. These receptors were taken from a woman under 40 with multiple sclerosis.

This clonotype was found many times. This chain links TRBV5-1 with TRBJ2-7; the D gene is possibly TRBD1 (6 bases). CDR1 and CDR2 (germline): SGHRS, YFSETQ. This CDR3 has 16 residues. V dropped 2 bases and J dropped 0 bases, with 15 bases sitting between them. The chain's CDR3 is CASSFTGILSSYEQYF. Here the CDR3 DNA reads TGCGCCAGCAGCTTTACAGGGATCTTAAGCTCCTACGAGCAGTACTTC.

This clonotype was seen ten or more times. The genes are TRBV20-1 and TRBJ2-3; no firm D call. The CDR3 is 14 amino acids. CDR1 and CDR2 (germline): DFQATT, SNEGSKA (reference sequence). V was cut by 0 bases and J by 1 base, with 8 bases left in between. The CDR3 region is CSARDPLRTDTQYF. The CDR3 coding sequence is TGCAGTGCTAGAGATCCTCTCCGCACAGATACGCAGTATTTT.

In its sample, this clonotype was seen many times. The chain carries TRBV6-5 and TRBJ1-2, with TRBD1 identical over 10 bases. J lost 4 bases, V lost 7 bases, and 12 bases had no gene match. This CDR3 contains 16 residues. Germline V gene lookup returns CDR1 MNHEY and CDR2 SVGAGI. Written as DNA, the CDR3 is TGTGCCAGCAAGGTCGGGACAGGGGACAACAGCTATGGCTACACCTTC. This sequence encodes CASKVGTGDNSYGYTF.

At least ten counts were recorded for this clonotype. The rearrangement links TRBV11-3 to TRBJ2-1; 13 nucleotides align to TRBD2. Trimming at V came to 0 bases and at J to 9 bases, leaving 5 bases not matched to a gene. CDR3 length: 16 amino acids. CDR1 is SGHNT, CDR2 YENEEA, per germline. As DNA, the CDR3 is TGTGCCAGCAGCTTAGAAGGACTAGCGGGAGTTCGTGAGCAGTTCTTC. Its translation: CASSLEGLAGVREQFF.

This clonotype was recorded many times. The CDR3 loop reads CASSEPQGTEAFF. CDR3 coding DNA: TGCGCCAGCAGCGAACCTCAGGGGACTGAAGCTTTCTTT. The rearrangement joins TRBV5-1 to TRBJ1-1; possibly TRBD1 for D (6 bases). The V gene's germline CDR1 is SGHRS and CDR2 YFSETQ. The CDR3 spans 13 residues. Trimming left V 4 bases short and J 5 bases short, with 12 bases between.

This clonotype was observed at least ten times. The chain has TRBV7-9 and TRBJ2-1, with TRBD2 identical over 9 bases. V gave up 0 bases and J gave up 2 bases; unmatched junction bases: 2. Germline values: CDR1 SEHNR, CDR2 FQNEAQ (reference sequence). The CDR3 runs 16 residues. CDR3 DNA: TGTGCCAGCAGCTTAGCTAGACTAGCGGCCTACAATGAGCAGTTCTTC. It codes for CASSLARLAAYNEQFF.

J is TRBJ1-1 and V is TRBV5-1; the D gene is possibly TRBD1 (5 bases). Trimming cost V 4 bases and J 1 base, with 11 bases left between them. The germline V gene encodes CDR1 SGHRS and CDR2 YFSETQ. The CDR3 runs to 14 residues. The CDR3 spells CASSPGRQNTEAFF. CDR3 nucleotide sequence: TGCGCCAGCAGCCCGGGACGGCAGAACACTGAAGCTTTCTTT.

In its sample, this clonotype was seen many times. The rearrangement uses TRBV20-1 and TRBJ2-7; D is unclear. CDR1 and CDR2 (germline): DFQATT, SNEGSKA (reference sequence). V lost 6 bases, J lost 1 base, and 16 bases lay in between. This CDR3 comprises 14 residues. The CDR3 region is CSAQDPRGSYEQYF. CDR3 bases: TGCAGTGCCCAGGACCCGAGAGGATCCTACGAGCAGTACTTC.

This clonotype was seen repeatedly, ten times or more. This chain connects TRBV7-2 to TRBJ2-7; no reliable D call. Germline CDR1 reads SGHTA; CDR2 reads FQGNSA. This CDR3 is 11 amino acids long. V lost 1 base, J lost 5 bases, and 3 bases lay in between. Here the CDR3 reads CASSLDNEQYF. The CDR3 nucleotides are TGTGCCAGCAGCTTAGATAACGAGCAGTACTTC. Full variable domain (missing parts from reference TRBV7-2 and TRBJ2-7): GAGVSQSPSNKVTEKGKDVELRCDPISGHTALYWYRQSLGQGLEFLIYFQGNSAPDKSGLPSDRFSAERTGGSVSTLTIQRTQQEDSAVYLCASSLDNEQYFGPGTRLTVT.

This clonotype has ten or more counts. This chain joins TRBV11-2 and TRBJ1-6; TRBD1 might be the D (5 bases). The CDR3 extends over 15 amino acids. Trimming took 2 bases from V and 8 from J, leaving 13 bases between them. Germline assignment: CDR1 SGHAT and CDR2 FQNNGV. CDR3 loop: CASSLHFTGDSPLHF. The CDR3 bases are TGTGCCAGCAGCTTACACTTCACAGGCGATTCACCCCTCCACTTT.

This clonotype was detected ten times or more. This rearrangement joins TRBV4-3 to TRBJ2-2; possibly TRBD1 for D (6 bases). Trimming pared 0 bases from V and 3 bases from J, leaving 11 bases between. The CDR3 is 16 amino acids. Germline CDR1 LGHNA, CDR2 YSLEER. The CDR3 sequence is CASSQDARGYTGELFF. CDR3 sequence (DNA): TGCGCCAGCAGCCAAGATGCCAGGGGCTACACCGGGGAGCTGTTTTTT.

This clonotype was counted only a few times. This rearrangement joins TRBV14 to TRBJ2-7; D is uncertain. The CDR3 runs 13 residues. Germline V gene lookup returns CDR1 SGHDN and CDR2 FVKESK. Trimming shortened V by 0 bases and J by 4 bases, and 7 bases separated the two germline ends. For the CDR3, the DNA is TGTGCCAGCAGCCAAGACCCCCCTTACGAGCAGTACTTC. This gives the protein CASSQDPPYEQYF. Based on the CDR3 plus reference TRBV14 and TRBJ2-7, the full variable domain is EAGVTQFPSHSVIEKGQTVTLRCDPISGHDNLYWYRRVMGKEIKFLLHFVKESKQDESGMPNNRFLAERTGGTYSTLKVQPAELEDSGVYFCASSQDPPYEQYFGPGTRLTVT.

There are many counts of this clonotype. This chain uses TRBV5-1 with TRBJ1-5; the D gene is possibly TRBD1 (6 bases). In germline, CDR1 is SGHRS, CDR2 YFSETQ. The length of the CDR3 is 14 residues. Trimming removed 7 bases at V and 6 bases at J, with 17 bases between. The CDR3 sequence is CASSPTGSPQPQHF. The CDR3 DNA sequence: TGCGCCAGCTCCCCCACAGGGTCCCCTCAGCCCCAGCATTTT.

This clonotype came up a few times. A clone one base away is much larger, so this may be a read error. This chain links TRBV24-1 with TRBJ2-1; no clear D. This CDR3 spans 12 amino acids. Germline values: CDR1 KGHDR, CDR2 SFDVKD. The CDR3 sequence is CANSDPHNEQFF. CDR3 DNA sequence: TGTGCCAACAGTGACCCTCACAATGAGCAGTTCTTC.